These 29 T cell receptor beta chains share one sample of origin, sequenced in a study of T cell changes during pregnancy in multiple sclerosis. This table comes from immunoSEQ multiplex PCR, and its TCRdb copy is limited to in-frame clones, with some not included. The repertoire holds approximately 39,000 clones, with around 92% as singletons. The sample was PBMCs (not recorded whether the cells were cultured). All receptors derive from a female donor with multiple sclerosis, enrolled in a pregnancy study.

CDR3 DNA: TGTGCCAGCAGCGTTACCGGGACAGGGGGCGATGAGCAGTTCTTC. This sequence encodes CASSVTGTGGDEQFF. This chain joins TRBV9 and TRBJ2-1; 12 bases match TRBD1. After removal of 2 bases from V and 8 bases from J, the junction contained 5 bases not matched to a gene. The CDR3 is 15 residues long. The V gene's germline CDR1 is SGDLS and CDR2 YYNGEE.

The chain couples TRBV27 to TRBJ2-3; D may be TRBD2 (6 bases). Germline lookup yields CDR1 MNHEY and CDR2 SMNVEV (reference sequence). Trimming stripped 5 bases from V and 6 bases from J, with 12 bases between. The CDR3 consists of 13 residues. DNA for the CDR3: TGTGCCAGCAGTCCCCGCGGGGTCGATACGCAGTATTTT. Amino acid sequence: CASSPRGVDTQYF.

This chain joins TRBV5-5 and TRBJ1-5, with D unresolved. This CDR3 is 14 amino acids long. V lost 0 bases and J 5 bases, leaving 9 bases between the germline ends. Germline V gives CDR1 SGHKS, CDR2 YYEKEE (reference sequence). The CDR3 sequence is CASSLATDDQPQHF. CDR3 DNA: TGTGCCAGCAGCTTGGCGACCGATGATCAGCCCCAGCATTTT.

V and J are TRBV19 and TRBJ1-2, with 7 bases identical to TRBD1. Germline CDR1 is LNHDA and CDR2 is SQIVND (reference sequence). V dropped 4 bases and J dropped 2; count of bases not matched to a gene: 4. CDR3 length equals 14 residues. The CDR3 DNA reads as TGTGCCAGTAGTACCGACAGGGCCAACTATGGCTACACCTTC. It yields the protein CASSTDRANYGYTF.

This clone came up once. The chain uses TRBV5-1 and TRBJ1-1; the D is unclear. The CDR3 is 15 amino acids. From germline, CDR1 is SGHRS and CDR2 YFSETQ. Trimming took 0 bases from V and 1 from J, leaving 10 bases between them. CDR3 bases: TGCGCCAGCAGCTTGGAGCCGGGAGCGAACACTGAAGCTTTCTTT. Residues: CASSLEPGANTEAFF.

The rearrangement joins TRBV5-6 to TRBJ2-3; D remains ambiguous. The CDR3 runs 12 residues. With 4 bases removed from V and 6 bases from J, the gap between germline ends came to 9 bases. Looked up from germline, CDR1 is SGHDT and CDR2 is YYEEEE. CDR3: CASSPRVDTQYF. CDR3 nucleotide sequence: TGTGCCAGCAGCCCTAGGGTGGATACGCAGTATTTT.

Here the CDR3 DNA reads TGTGCCAGCAGTCAAACAGCTAACTATGGCTACACCTTC. Translating it yields CASSQTANYGYTF. The chain joins TRBV6-5 to TRBJ1-2; D is unclear. Germline V gene sequence: CDR1 MNHEY, CDR2 SVGAGI. The V and J ends lost 5 bases and 0 bases respectively, with 7 bases between them. The CDR3 has 13 amino acids.

Turning to this clone: A read error may produce the germline difference seen at one junction end. The J gene is TRBJ2-1, the V gene TRBV7-7; D is perhaps TRBD2 (5 bases). Per germline, CDR1 SSHAT and CDR2 FNYEAQ (reference sequence). CDR3 length: 15 amino acids. The DNA for the CDR3 is TGTGCTAGCAGCGTTGATATAGCGCCTTACAATGAGCAGTTCTTC. This codes for CASSVDIAPYNEQFF.

The V call is TRBV5-1, the J call TRBJ2-7, with unresolved D. Trimming left V 0 bases short and J 2 bases short, with 18 bases between. This CDR3 has 17 residues. Germline CDR1 reads SGHRS; CDR2 reads YFSETQ. The CDR3 coding sequence is TGCGCCAGCAGCTTGGTGAGTCAGGCCATCTCTACCTACGAGCAGTACTTC. Translation: CASSLVSQAISTYEQYF.

The gene calls are TRBV6-4 and TRBJ2-1; 7 nucleotides match TRBD2. With 3 bases clipped from V and 5 bases from J, the junction kept 1 base outside the gene matches. Per the germline V gene, CDR1 is MRHNA and CDR2 is SNTAGT. The CDR3 runs 13 residues. In nucleotides, the CDR3 is TGTGCCAGCAGTGAGCGGGAGAACAATGAGCAGTTCTTC. Protein product: CASSERENNEQFF.

The V and J genes are TRBV19 and TRBJ1-1, with TRBD1 matching 8 bases. The V gene end was trimmed by 4 bases and the J gene end by 3 bases; junction bases not matched to a gene: 4. This CDR3 has 14 amino acids. Looked up from germline, CDR1 is LNHDA and CDR2 is SQIVND (reference sequence). The CDR3 sequence: CASSKKGQDTEAFF. CDR3 nucleotides: TGTGCCAGTAGTAAGAAGGGACAGGACACTGAAGCTTTCTTT.

The J gene is TRBJ2-1, the V gene TRBV18; TRBD1 is a possible D gene (6 bases). The V end lost 3 bases, the J end lost 8 bases, and 11 bases lay between the germline ends. The CDR3 runs to 13 residues. CDR1 is KGHSH and CDR2 is LQKENI in the germline V gene. CDR3 sequence reads: CASSPRQVDEQFF. CDR3 DNA sequence: TGTGCCAGCTCACCGAGACAGGTCGATGAGCAGTTCTTC.

V gene TRBV2 combines with J gene TRBJ2-3; D remains unclear. Between the trimmed V and J ends, which lost 7 bases and 0 bases, there was a span of 11 bases. This CDR3 has 14 residues. In germline, CDR1 is SNHLY, CDR2 FYNNEI. The CDR3: CASKVQASTDTQYF. The CDR3 DNA is TGTGCCAGCAAGGTTCAGGCGAGCACAGATACGCAGTATTTT.

This clone has only one observation. The chain combines TRBV5-1 with TRBJ2-7; 14 bases are shared with TRBD2. The CDR3 extends over 15 amino acids. CDR1 and CDR2 from the germline V gene are SGHRS and YFSETQ. The V gene end was trimmed by 3 bases and the J gene end by 4 bases; junction bases not matched to a gene: 3. The DNA for the CDR3 is TGCGCCAGCAGCTCCGGGACTAGCGGGAGATACGAGCAGTACTTC. It encodes CASSSGTSGRYEQYF.

This clone rates as large (0.1 to 1%). The chain is built from TRBV19 and TRBJ1-5; D may be TRBD1 (6 bases). The germline V gene has CDR1 LNHDA and CDR2 SQIVND (reference sequence). The CDR3 runs to 16 residues. Trimming pared 6 bases from V and 5 bases from J, leaving 20 bases between. CDR3 nucleotide sequence: TGTGCCAGTAGGCGCTCTCTAGGGGGAGTCTATCAGCCCCAGCATTTT. This translates into CASRRSLGGVYQPQHF.

V is TRBV7-9 and J is TRBJ2-4, with TRBD1 matching over 10 bases. This CDR3 is built from 17 residues. Trimming took 4 bases from V and 2 from J; bases not matched to a gene: 8. CDR1 and CDR2 (germline): SEHNR, FQNEAQ (reference sequence). For the CDR3, the DNA is TGTGCCAGCAGCTACCTCGGGACAGGGGAAACCAAAAACATTCAGTACTTC. Translating it yields CASSYLGTGETKNIQYF.

This CDR3 reads CASSLIGDTQYF. CDR3 coding DNA: TGTGCCAGCAGCTTAATTGGGGATACGCAGTATTTT. This chain connects TRBV7-3 to TRBJ2-3; D is unclear. V dropped 1 base and J dropped 6 bases, with 5 bases sitting between them. Germline CDR1 reads SGHTA; CDR2 reads FQGTGA. The CDR3 spans 12 residues.

The CDR3 is CSVDNGEAGYTF. The CDR3 DNA reads as TGCAGCGTTGATAACGGGGAGGCTGGCTACACCTTC. The chain couples TRBV29-1 to TRBJ1-2, with D hard to call. The V end lost 3 bases, the J end lost 7 bases, and 12 bases lay between the germline ends. This CDR3 comprises 12 residues. Germline-derived CDR1 and CDR2 are SQVTM and ANQGSEA.

This clone was found once. The genes are TRBV9 and TRBJ2-3; D may be TRBD1 (6 bases). With 0 bases removed from V and 4 bases from J, the gap between germline ends came to 12 bases. Germline CDR1 and CDR2: SGDLS and YYNGEE. The CDR3 totals 15 residues. The CDR3 DNA is TGTGCCAGCAGCGTAGGCACTTCAGGGGCAGATACGCAGTATTTT. Translated, it gives CASSVGTSGADTQYF.

This chain uses TRBV6-5 with TRBJ2-1; no clear D. Trimming cost V 2 bases and J 7 bases, with 6 bases left between them. Germline assignment: CDR1 MNHEY and CDR2 SVGAGI. CDR3 size: 12 residues. The CDR3 DNA reads TGTGCCAGCAGTTACGTGGGGAATGAGCAGTTCTTC. This translates into CASSYVGNEQFF.

The chain employs TRBV28 and TRBJ1-5; D is unclear. Germline values: CDR1 MDHEN, CDR2 SYDVKM. Trimming stripped 5 bases from V and 0 bases from J, with 17 bases between. This CDR3 region has 17 residues. The CDR3: CASSHAGGRYSNQPQHF. CDR3 bases: TGTGCCAGCAGTCACGCGGGCGGCAGATATAGCAATCAGCCCCAGCATTTT.

This chain links TRBV30 with TRBJ2-1, with 8 positions matching TRBD2. From germline, CDR1 is GTSNPN and CDR2 SVGIG (reference sequence). CDR3 length equals 14 residues. The V segment lost 4 bases and the J segment 10 bases; nucleotides outside the gene matches: 12. CDR3 bases: TGTGCCTGGACCCCGGGACTAGAGTACCAAGAGCAGTTCTTC. Its protein is CAWTPGLEYQEQFF.

This rearrangement joins TRBV1 to TRBJ2-1; the table calls TRBD2, which could not be checked here. TRBV1 is an annotated pseudogene. The CDR3 runs 14 residues. This CDR3 is CTSSPLAGGNEQFF. CDR3 bases: TGCACCAGCAGCCCACTAGCGGGAGGCAATGAGCAGTTCTTC.

This chain links TRBV5-1 with TRBJ1-3, with 8 positions matching TRBD1. V dropped 4 bases and J dropped 2; count of bases not matched to a gene: 2. CDR1 and CDR2 (germline): SGHRS, YFSETQ. This CDR3 region has 14 residues. The CDR3 DNA reads TGCGCCAGCAGCGGACAGGGTACTGGAAACACCATATATTTT. Its translation is CASSGQGTGNTIYF.

The chain uses TRBV6-1 and TRBJ2-1; 10 bases are a match to TRBD2. Germline trimming cut 3 bases from V and 4 bases from J; bases unmatched to any gene: 6. Germline V lookup: CDR1 MNHNS, CDR2 SASEGT. There are 16 residues in the CDR3. In nucleotides, the CDR3 is TGTGCCAGCAGTGACTTAGCGGGAGGCGATTACAATGAGCAGTTCTTC. Translation gives CASSDLAGGDYNEQFF.

The rearrangement links TRBV11-2 to TRBJ2-7, with TRBD1 matching 7 bases. The germline V gene encodes CDR1 SGHAT and CDR2 FQNNGV. V was pared by 0 bases and J by 2 bases, with 16 bases of the junction left unmatched. The CDR3 totals 19 residues. In DNA, the CDR3 is TGTGCCAGCAGCTTAGAAAGGGACAGTAGACATAGGCGAGCCTACGAGCAGTACTTC. This sequence encodes CASSLERDSRHRRAYEQYF.

This clone was picked up one time. This chain uses TRBV25-1 with TRBJ1-1; TRBD1 matches 9 bases. The germline gives CDR1 MGHDK, CDR2 SYGVNS. CDR3 size: 16 residues. V trimming: 1 base; J trimming: 0 bases; junction bases outside the gene matches: 3. The CDR3: CASSESRTGVNTEAFF. In nucleotides, the CDR3 is TGTGCCAGCAGTGAATCAAGGACAGGGGTGAACACTGAAGCTTTCTTT.

The V call is TRBV7-2, the J call TRBJ2-5, with 7 positions matching TRBD2. Trimming took 7 bases from V and 1 from J; bases not matched to a gene: 6. Germline CDR1 and CDR2: SGHTA and FQGNSA. The CDR3 runs to 14 residues. This chain's CDR3 is CASTRGGGQETQYF. CDR3 bases: TGTGCCAGCACCCGTGGGGGGGGCCAAGAGACCCAGTACTTC.

The rearrangement links TRBV9 to TRBJ1-1, with D uncertain. Trimming stripped 1 base from V and 3 bases from J, with 7 bases between. The CDR3 consists of 13 residues. Per germline, CDR1 SGDLS and CDR2 YYNGEE. CDR3 protein: CASSVYGDTEAFF. The CDR3 bases are TGTGCCAGCAGCGTATACGGGGACACTGAAGCTTTCTTT.